What follows are 30 T cell receptor beta chains derived from one specimen sequenced in a study of blood T cells in healthy people across ages. A J-beta primer mix and a sample-barcoded 5' primer were used in a second PCR of roughly 6 to 11 cycles. Using its own MiXCR run on the 5' RACE reads, TCRdb lists one record per CDR3 protein. Of some 670,000 distinct CDR3 sequences listed, around 52% are singletons. The sequenced sample was blood. The origin of the receptors is a woman of 80 years or more in good health.

The DNA of the CDR3 is TGTGCCAGCACCGCTAGAAGCTCCTACAATGAGCAGTTCTTC. Translation gives CASTARSSYNEQFF. This chain joins TRBV11-2 and TRBJ2-1; D unclear. The V and J ends lost 7 bases and 0 bases respectively, with 10 bases between them. Germline values: CDR1 SGHAT, CDR2 FQNNGV. The CDR3 has 14 amino acids.

This clonotype was counted a few times. This rearrangement joins TRBV15 to TRBJ2-1, with D possibly matching TRBD2 (5 bases). Germline CDR1 LNHNV, CDR2 YYDKDF (reference sequence). The CDR3 has 14 residues. The V and J ends lost 0 bases and 4 bases respectively, with 7 bases between them. CDR3: CATSREAEYNEQFF. In nucleotides, the CDR3 is TGTGCCACCAGCAGAGAAGCGGAATACAATGAGCAGTTCTTC.

A word on this clonotype: With a much larger clone just one base away, this may be a read error. V usage is TRBV9 and J usage is TRBJ2-1, with 10 positions matching TRBD1. Germline CDR1 SGDLS, CDR2 YYNGEE. This CDR3 spans 17 amino acids. The CDR3 nucleotides are TGTACCAGCAGCGTATCGGGACAGGGGACTCTAGACAATGAGCAGTTCTTC. This gives the protein CTSSVSGQGTLDNEQFF.

This clonotype was detected ten times or more. This rearrangement joins TRBV20-1 to TRBJ2-7; 11 nucleotides line up with TRBD2. V gave up 3 bases and J gave up 7 bases; unmatched junction bases: 11. Germline lookup yields CDR1 DFQATT and CDR2 SNEGSKA (reference sequence). The CDR3 sequence is 15 residues long. CDR3 region: CSASSLAGGVGEQYF. CDR3 DNA sequence: TGCAGTGCTAGTTCTCTAGCGGGAGGCGTTGGGGAGCAGTACTTC.

This clonotype was seen more than once but under ten times. The V and J genes are TRBV6-2 or TRBV6-3 and TRBJ2-1; D unresolved. CDR1 and CDR2 (germline): MNHEY, SVGEGT. The V and J ends lost 7 bases and 14 bases respectively, with 24 bases between them. The CDR3 runs to 14 residues. CDR3 residues: CASTTILYNDPEFF. The CDR3 nucleotides read TGTGCCAGCACCACTATACTCTACAATGATCCGGAGTTCTTC.

This chain connects TRBV7-2 to TRBJ2-2; D is ambiguous. CDR1 and CDR2 from the germline V gene are SGHTA and FQGNSA. V gave up 5 bases and J gave up 14 bases, with 12 bases separating them. The length of the CDR3 is 11 residues. For the CDR3, the DNA is TGTGCCAGCAGCCCAGGTCTGGAACTGTTTTTT. Translated, it gives CASSPGLELFF.

The chain employs TRBV6-6 and TRBJ1-1; 7 positions agree with TRBD1. The CDR3 contains 14 residues. Germline V lookup: CDR1 MNHNY, CDR2 SVGAGI (reference sequence). V lost 5 bases, J lost 5 bases, and 8 bases stayed unmatched. The CDR3 sequence is CASSPGGTVTEAFF. CDR3 in DNA: TGTGCCAGCAGTCCCGGGGGGACAGTTACTGAAGCTTTCTTT.

This clonotype was counted between two and nine times. The rearrangement uses TRBV20-1 and TRBJ1-4, with D perhaps matching TRBD1 (5 bases). V lost 2 bases and J lost 12, with 13 bases in between. The CDR3 has 12 residues. The germline CDR1 and CDR2 sequences are DFQATT and SNEGSKA (reference sequence). CDR3 in amino acids: CSARPARGELFF. The CDR3 DNA follows: TGCAGTGCTAGACCCGCCCGGGGGGAACTGTTTTTT.

There are many counts of this clonotype. The chain has TRBV13 and TRBJ2-7; D remains unclear. The CDR3 runs 14 residues. CDR1 and CDR2 (germline): PRHDT, FYEKMQ (reference sequence). Trimming cost V 5 bases and J 2 bases, with 13 bases left between them. DNA of the CDR3: TGTGCCAGCAGCCCCCAACCGGACGCCTACGAGCAGTACTTC. This codes for CASSPQPDAYEQYF.

This clonotype was seen just once. The J gene is TRBJ2-3, the V gene TRBV29-1; 7 positions agree with TRBD2. Germline V CDR1 and CDR2: SQVTM, ANQGSEA. The CDR3 is 15 residues long. V was clipped by 2 bases and J by 2 bases; unmatched bases: 7. CDR3 coding DNA: TGCAGCGTTGAACATAGCGGGCGGAACACAGATACGCAGTATTTT. This translates into CSVEHSGRNTDTQYF.

This clonotype occurred many times. This chain links TRBV7-9 with TRBJ2-1; D call uncertain. The CDR3 runs 17 residues. The V and J ends lost 5 bases and 4 bases respectively, with 21 bases between them. In germline, CDR1 is SEHNR, CDR2 FQNEAQ (reference sequence). The CDR3: CASSPDRRPGGYNEQFF. The CDR3 DNA reads TGTGCCAGCAGCCCCGACCGCCGCCCAGGTGGATACAATGAGCAGTTCTTC.

This clonotype was seen repeatedly, ten times or more. This chain links TRBV7-9 with TRBJ2-4; 11 bases match TRBD1. Germline lookup yields CDR1 SEHNR and CDR2 FQNEAQ (reference sequence). With V trimmed by 3 bases and J by 8 bases, 3 bases remained unmatched. The CDR3 length is 14 residues. The DNA of the CDR3 is TGTGCCAGCAGCTTTGGGACAGGGGGTGACATTCAGTACTTC. Its protein product is CASSFGTGGDIQYF.

This clonotype was counted many times. The chain is built from TRBV4-2 and TRBJ2-1; 7 bases line up with TRBD2. The germline CDR1 and CDR2 sequences are LGHNA and YNFKEQ. Germline trimming cut 1 base from V and 7 bases from J; bases unmatched to any gene: 13. The CDR3 is 17 residues long. The CDR3 nucleotides are TGTGCCAGCAGCCAAGTTATAGCGCGGGAGCTTGATAATGAGCAGTTCTTC. This sequence encodes CASSQVIARELDNEQFF.

Ten or more counts support this clonotype. This chain joins TRBV14 and TRBJ2-7; 8 nucleotides line up with TRBD1. CDR3 length: 15 residues. Per germline, CDR1 SGHDN and CDR2 FVKESK. With 3 bases clipped from V and 2 bases from J, the junction kept 6 bases outside the gene matches. The CDR3 region has the DNA TGTGCCAGCAGCCAGATAGACAGGGGACCCTACGAGCAGTACTTC. Its translation: CASSQIDRGPYEQYF.

This sequence joins TRBV5-1 and TRBJ1-1; tentative D call: TRBD1 (6 bases). Trimming took 4 bases from V and 5 from J, leaving 12 bases between them. The V gene's germline CDR1 is SGHRS and CDR2 YFSETQ. The CDR3 is made up of 13 amino acids. CDR3 residues: CASSLDSLTEAFF. The CDR3 nucleotides read TGCGCCAGCAGCCTGGACAGTTTAACTGAAGCTTTCTTT.

As regards this clonotype: Since a much larger clone is just one base distant, this may be a read error. This chain joins TRBV12-3 or TRBV12-4 and TRBJ2-4; no reliable D call. This CDR3 comprises 16 residues. V was trimmed by 5 bases and J by 3 bases, leaving 17 bases between them. DNA for the CDR3: TGTGCCAGCAGTCCCAGGAGAGGAATAGTCAAAAACATTCAGTACTTC. The encoded protein is CASSPRRGIVKNIQYF.

This clonotype occurred many times. V usage is TRBV10-1 and J usage is TRBJ2-5; TRBD2 matches at 10 bases. This CDR3 contains 16 residues. J gave up 5 bases and V 4 bases, and 10 bases lay outside the gene matches. The germline gives CDR1 WNHNN, CDR2 SYGVQD (reference sequence). The CDR3, as DNA: TGCGCCAGCAGTGGGAGACTAGCGGGTTCTTACGAGACCCAGTACTTC. The encoded protein is CASSGRLAGSYETQYF.

This clonotype was seen repeatedly, ten times or more. The rearrangement joins TRBV5-1 to TRBJ1-2, with TRBD1 matching over 7 bases. Germline CDR1 SGHRS, CDR2 YFSETQ. V lost 4 bases to trimming and J lost 5 bases; unmatched junction nucleotides: 8. The CDR3 sequence is 14 residues long. CDR3 in amino acids: CASSQGGLGYGYTF. The CDR3 DNA reads TGCGCCAGCAGCCAAGGGGGCTTGGGATATGGCTACACCTTC. Based on the CDR3 plus reference TRBV5-1 and TRBJ1-2, the full variable domain is KAGVTQTPRYLIKTRGQQVTLSCSPISGHRSVSWYQQTPGQGLQFLFEYFSETQRNKGNFPGRFSGRQFSNSRSEMNVSTLELGDSALYLCASSQGGLGYGYTFGSGTRLTVV.

This chain joins TRBV5-1 and TRBJ2-1; 12 nucleotides match TRBD2. V shed 2 bases and J 4 bases; nucleotides not matched to a gene: 4. The germline V gene encodes CDR1 SGHRS and CDR2 YFSETQ. The CDR3 sequence is 16 residues long. The CDR3 here is CASSLLTSGGYNEQFF. CDR3 in DNA: TGCGCCAGCAGCTTATTAACTAGCGGGGGGTACAATGAGCAGTTCTTC.

This clonotype was observed a few times. The V and J genes are TRBV4-1 and TRBJ2-1; 10 positions match TRBD2. The trim removed 0 bases at V and 6 bases at J, leaving 11 bases unmatched. Per germline, CDR1 MGHRA and CDR2 YSYEKL. The CDR3 loop spans 18 amino acids. This chain's CDR3 is CASSQDPTSGRGGNEQFF. Written as DNA, the CDR3 is TGCGCCAGCAGCCAAGATCCCACAAGCGGGAGGGGGGGCAATGAGCAGTTCTTC.

The V gene is TRBV5-1, the J gene TRBJ2-3; 9 bases align to TRBD1. Trimming took 0 bases from V and 3 from J; bases not matched to a gene: 5. The CDR3 extends over 16 amino acids. Germline V CDR1 and CDR2: SGHRS, YFSETQ. CDR3 region: CASSLAPTGGTDTQYF. CDR3 DNA sequence: TGCGCCAGCAGCTTGGCCCCGACAGGGGGGACAGATACGCAGTATTTT.

The chain joins TRBV6-5 to TRBJ2-1, with D possibly matching TRBD1 (5 bases). CDR3 length equals 16 residues. Per germline, CDR1 MNHEY and CDR2 SVGAGI. Trimming stripped 2 bases from V and 6 bases from J, with 17 bases between. CDR3 amino acids: CASSYARQTVGNEQFF. CDR3 nucleotides: TGTGCCAGCAGTTACGCTAGGCAGACAGTGGGCAATGAGCAGTTCTTC.

The chain recombines TRBV20-1 with TRBJ2-3, with 7 nucleotides matching TRBD2. Germline trimming cut 0 bases from V and 3 bases from J; bases unmatched to any gene: 6. The germline V gene encodes CDR1 DFQATT and CDR2 SNEGSKA (reference sequence). CDR3 length equals 15 residues. The CDR3 loop reads CSARDLNGGTDTQYF. In DNA, the CDR3 is TGCAGTGCTAGAGATCTTAACGGGGGGACAGATACGCAGTATTTT.

The chain employs TRBV20-1 and TRBJ2-4, with 7 nucleotides matching TRBD1. This CDR3 region has 17 residues. The germline V gene encodes CDR1 DFQATT and CDR2 SNEGSKA (reference sequence). The ends lost 5 bases at V and 9 bases at J; junction bases unmatched: 22. The CDR3 coding sequence is TGCAGTGCTCTTGAAACCGGGACAGCGACCCCGACGGGCATTCAGTACTTC. It translates to CSALETGTATPTGIQYF.

The sample holds one count of this clonotype. This chain connects TRBV10-3 to TRBJ2-3, with TRBD1 identical over 7 bases. Germline CDR1 reads ENHRY; CDR2 reads SYGVKD. The CDR3 sequence is 13 residues long. Trimming removed 11 bases from V and 2 bases from J; junction bases left unmatched: 7. CDR3 nucleotides: TGTGCCTCCAGGGACAGCTACACAGATACGCAGTATTTT. Translation gives CASRDSYTDTQYF.

The V call is TRBV21-1, the J call TRBJ2-7. TRBV21-1 is listed as a pseudogene. This CDR3 is built from 15 residues. CDR3 amino acids: CASSKVDRGPYEQYF. For the CDR3, the DNA is TGTGCCAGCAGCAAAGTCGACAGGGGCCCCTACGAGCAGTACTTC.

The CDR3 region is CASSLSRDEQYF. CDR3 bases: TGTGCCAGCAGTTTGTCGAGGGACGAGCAGTACTTC. V is TRBV28 and J is TRBJ2-5, with D perhaps TRBD2 (5 bases). Near its end, the DNA agrees better with TRBJ2-7, so the J call may be wrong. Germline lookup yields CDR1 MDHEN and CDR2 SYDVKM. The CDR3 totals 12 residues.

The genes are TRBV11-2 and TRBJ2-7; no clear D. The DNA end favors TRBJ2-5, so the J call may be wrong. Germline CDR1 is SGHAT and CDR2 is FQNNGV. The CDR3 contains 11 residues. The CDR3 loop reads CASSVVGTQYF. CDR3 coding DNA: TGTGCCAGCAGCGTCGTTGGGACCCAGTACTTC.

This chain links TRBV3-1 with TRBJ1-2; the match to TRBD1 covers 8 bases. This CDR3 has 15 residues. Looked up from germline, CDR1 is LGHDT and CDR2 is YNNKEL (reference sequence). J gave up 8 bases and V 4 bases, and 12 bases lay outside the gene matches. The CDR3 DNA reads as TGTGCCAGCAGCCCCCGGACAGGGCTGGAAGGCGGCTACACCTTC. The encoded protein is CASSPRTGLEGGYTF.

This clonotype was picked up a small number of times. The chain carries TRBV5-1 and TRBJ2-5; D assignment may be TRBD1 or TRBD2 (5 bases each). From germline, CDR1 is SGHRS and CDR2 YFSETQ. This CDR3 comprises 15 residues. Trimming took 4 bases from V and 11 from J, leaving 24 bases between them. CDR3 protein: CASSPGQGVVHEQYF. In nucleotides, the CDR3 is TGCGCCAGCAGCCCTGGTCAGGGAGTCGTACATGAGCAGTACTTC.